The count of the clone carrying this TCR beta chain is one. Its antigen is not identified. A much larger clone differs from this one at a single base, so this may be a read error. cDNA libraries for TCR alpha and TCR beta, carrying sample barcodes and UMIs, came from 5'RACE with constant-segment primers. TCRdb reprocessed the 5' RACE reads via MiXCR and lists one record per CDR3 protein. The sample has 200,000 to 250,000 distinct CDR3 sequences, more than 8% seen once; the top ten hold roughly 4%. The data were taken from a study of T-cell memory formation after mild COVID-19. At the level of the study: Largely, TCR clusters stayed within a single donor.

Study results and limitations: Nothing showed for sure that second-wave clones peaking on day 37 were SARS-CoV-2 specific. Among clones contracting day 15 to 85, CD4/CD8 was balanced, whereas later expanders leaned CD4+.

The TCR sequence derives from a man aged 18 to 29 who had mild COVID-19 (a few samples of this study predate the infection). Cell type and time point are not known. Material for sequencing was PBMCs or a T cell subset sorted from them (not recorded which).

CDR3 amino acids: CDSSFSGELFF. CDR3 nucleotides: TGTGACAGCAGTTTTAGCGGGGAGCTGTTTTTT. The V call is TRBV12-3 or TRBV12-4, the J call TRBJ2-2; no clear D gene. The CDR3 extends over 11 amino acids.